This paragraph reports one T cell receptor beta chain. Antigen unknown. The source of the sample is a study of blood T cells in healthy people across ages. Study-wide findings and caveats: Unknown donor CMV status possibly confounded expanded clonotype changes.

Those donating, healthy Caucasian individuals from Russia, were aged about 6 to 100. Per individual sample, total RNA of at least 6 micrograms was extracted. Germline values: CDR1 SGHDN, CDR2 FVKESK. V was trimmed by 0 bases and J by 0 bases, leaving 9 bases between them. The CDR3 covers 16 residues. Through a sample-barcoded 5' primer and a J-beta primer mix, a second PCR was run for 7 to 11 cycles. TCRdb re-analysed the 5' RACE reads in MiXCR, keeping a single row per CDR3 protein. The profile shows roughly 800,000 distinct CDR3 sequences, roughly 60% of them singletons. The TCR comes from a man younger than 40 in good health. This rearrangement joins TRBV14 to TRBJ2-1, with D possibly being TRBD1 (5 bases). The sequenced sample was blood. The CDR3 DNA is TGTGCCAGCAGCCAAGAGGCAGGGCTCTCCTACAATGAGCAGTTCTTC. Protein product: CASSQEAGLSYNEQFF.